This T cell receptor beta chain is drawn from a study of blood T cell repertoires in COVID-19. Study-level background: COVID-19 samples collected from the United States, Italy and Spain covered acute and convalescent phases. In each case, the material was cDNA or gDNA derived from T cells, B-cell-depleted T cells, or PBMCs.

Study processing details: The authors estimated nucleated cell counts from reference gene primer amplification. Libraries were prepared by immunoSEQ multiplex PCR; TCRdb keeps only in-frame clonotypes and omits some of them. V and J calls and clone size are given by that table; D and trimming were obtained from the DNA. This sample has roughly 80,000 clones, with around 88% found just once. A single count supports this clone. CDR3 length equals 17 residues. The V segment lost 3 bases and the J segment 4 bases; nucleotides outside the gene matches: 4. Germline values: CDR1 MGHRA, CDR2 YSYEKL. The chain combines TRBV4-1 with TRBJ2-3; 16 bases are a match to TRBD2. Sample: peripheral blood. The receptor was isolated from a woman aged 80 or over with active or convalescent COVID-19. DNA of the CDR3: TGCGCCAGCAGCCAGGGACTAGCGGGGGGGCGGGCAGATACGCAGTATTTT. Translation gives CASSQGLAGGRADTQYF.